What follows is one TCR beta chain and its context. The entry originates in a study of blood T cells in healthy people across ages. A sample-barcoded 5' primer and a J-beta primer mix were used in a second PCR of about 7 to 12 cycles. A minimum of 2.5 million CDR3-containing paired-end reads was obtained for each sample. TCRdb fed the 5' RACE reads into MiXCR, producing one record per CDR3 protein. This table holds 700,000 to 850,000 distinct CDR3 sequences, about 55% found once. Unmatched junction bases numbered 3, after V lost 4 bases and J lost 6 bases. CDR3 length: 13 residues. Germline V gene sequence: CDR1 ENHRY, CDR2 SYGVKD.

The source material was blood. The chain is built from TRBV10-3 and TRBJ2-3, with 8 nucleotides matching TRBD2. This receptor was identified in a man older than 75 in good health. The DNA of the CDR3 is TGTGCCATCAGTGTCGGCGGGGGGGATACGCAGTATTTT. This encodes CAISVGGGDTQYF.